The entry that follows covers one TCR beta chain sequence. The data are from a study of blood T cell repertoires in COVID-19. The wider study: PBMCs, B-cell-depleted T cells, or T cells were the source of the cDNA or gDNA that made up the material.

Profiled with immunoSEQ multiplex PCR; TCRdb holds only in-frame clones, not every one. The sample contains about 190,000 clones, 70% to 85% of which appear only once. Germline CDR1 GTSNPN, CDR2 SVGIG (reference sequence). V lost 2 bases and J lost 6; bases outside the gene matches: 3. The CDR3 spans 12 residues. This rearrangement joins TRBV30 to TRBJ2-7, with 8 bases matching TRBD2. The sample taken for sequencing was peripheral blood. The source is a woman between 45 and 65 years old with acute or convalescent COVID-19. The CDR3 coding sequence is TGTGCCTGGAGTCGGGGGGGCGCCGAGCAGTACTTC. Translating gives CAWSRGGAEQYF.